The 27 T cell receptor beta chains below come from one sample, sequenced in a study of metastatic and nonmetastatic thyroid tumors. Each patient came to thyroid surgery without any prior treatment (of any kind). TCRdb ran MiXCR on the PCR reads. The data contain tens of thousands of clones, just over 35% of them singletons. Material for sequencing was tumor tissue. The source of these receptors is a female donor with papillary thyroid cancer or a benign thyroid nodule (not recorded which). Some clones in this sample may be carry-over from other donors' samples.

The V and J genes are TRBV11-2 and TRBJ2-7; weak D call: TRBD2 (5 bases). The ends were cut back, 5 bases at V and 4 bases at J, with 27 bases in the middle. This CDR3 has 18 residues. Germline lookup yields CDR1 SGHAT and CDR2 FQNNGV. The CDR3 loop is CASSTPNFGRGDWYEQYF. The CDR3 DNA reads as TGTGCCAGCAGCACACCCAACTTCGGACGGGGAGATTGGTACGAGCAGTACTTC.

The sample holds a few counts of this clone. The CDR3 region is CASSSGTSITGELFF. CDR3 DNA: TGTGCCAGCAGTTCCGGGACCTCTATAACCGGGGAGCTGTTTTTT. This rearrangement joins TRBV6-2 or TRBV6-3 to TRBJ2-2; either TRBD1 or TRBD2 may supply D (5 bases each). Germline V gene lookup returns CDR1 MNHEY and CDR2 SVGEGT. V lost 4 bases and J lost 5, with 14 bases in between. The CDR3 has 15 amino acids.

This clone has just a few counts. As DNA, the CDR3 is TGTGCCAGCGGGTCGGGCACAGATACGCAGTATTTT. This gives the protein CASGSGTDTQYF. The chain employs TRBV12-3 or TRBV12-4 and TRBJ2-3, with unresolved D. CDR3 length: 12 residues. Trimming pared 8 bases from V and 1 base from J, leaving 7 bases between.

V is TRBV9 and J is TRBJ1-5; 9 nucleotides align to TRBD1. The CDR3 has 15 residues. The junction had 5 bases not matched to a gene; V was cut back by 0 bases and J by 7 bases. The germline V gene encodes CDR1 SGDLS and CDR2 YYNGEE. The CDR3 is CASSVGTGEGQPQHF. Written as DNA, the CDR3 is TGTGCCAGCAGCGTAGGGACAGGGGAGGGCCAGCCCCAGCATTTT.

This clone was found a few times. The V gene is TRBV28, the J gene TRBJ2-2, with D maybe TRBD2 (5 bases). Germline CDR1 and CDR2: MDHEN and SYDVKM. V shed 3 bases and J shed 6 bases, with 11 bases lying between them. The CDR3 runs to 14 residues. CDR3 residues: CASSFSGSSGELFF. In DNA form, the CDR3 reads TGTGCCAGCAGTTTTTCGGGATCTTCCGGGGAGCTGTTTTTT.

The chain employs TRBV5-1 and TRBJ2-3, with 8 bases that match TRBD1. Germline CDR1 is SGHRS and CDR2 is YFSETQ. This CDR3 is 17 amino acids long. V shed 2 bases, J shed 4 bases, and the junction held 12 bases outside the gene matches. Written as DNA, the CDR3 is TGCGCCAGCAGCTTCCAGGGGGCAAATATCGTTGCAGATACGCAGTATTTT. Translating it yields CASSFQGANIVADTQYF.

This clone was seen more than once but under ten times. This chain joins TRBV28 and TRBJ1-3, with D maybe TRBD1 (6 bases). Germline loops: CDR1 MDHEN, CDR2 SYDVKM. The V gene lost 4 bases and the J gene lost 4 bases, with 17 bases spanning the gap. The CDR3 sequence is 16 residues long. The CDR3 loop is CASSSPGATGGNTIYF. CDR3 DNA sequence: TGTGCCAGCAGTTCCCCAGGGGCGACGGGAGGAAACACCATATATTTT.

The V and J genes are TRBV11-2 and TRBJ2-2; 8 positions match TRBD2. V was pared by 1 base and J by 5 bases, with 6 bases of the junction left unmatched. The CDR3 runs to 16 residues. Germline assignment: CDR1 SGHAT and CDR2 FQNNGV. This CDR3 reads CASSLVLAVHTGELFF. In DNA form, the CDR3 reads TGTGCCAGCAGCTTAGTACTAGCGGTACATACCGGGGAGCTGTTTTTT.

This clone was counted ten times or more. CDR3 in amino acids: CASSILPGTKGYTF. The CDR3 DNA follows: TGTGCCAGCAGTATACTACCGGGAACCAAAGGCTACACCTTC. The chain uses TRBV28 and TRBJ1-2; D unresolved. V lost 5 bases and J 8 bases, leaving 18 bases between the germline ends. The CDR3 loop spans 14 amino acids. Per the germline V gene, CDR1 is MDHEN and CDR2 is SYDVKM.

The chain couples TRBV7-2 to TRBJ1-6; D is possibly TRBD1 (5 bases). V was shortened by 2 bases and J by 10 bases, with 12 bases between the two germline ends. In germline, CDR1 is SGHTA, CDR2 FQGNSA. This CDR3 region has 14 residues. The CDR3 reads CASSLTGGGSPLHF. CDR3 coding DNA: TGTGCCAGCAGCTTAACAGGCGGAGGGTCACCCCTCCACTTT.

This chain connects TRBV2 to TRBJ2-2; 16 positions agree with TRBD2. The V segment lost 5 bases and the J segment 5 bases; nucleotides outside the gene matches: 11. CDR1 and CDR2 from the germline V gene are SNHLY and FYNNEI. This CDR3 has 19 residues. Written as DNA, the CDR3 is TGTGCCAGCAGTAAAACCGGGACTAGCGGGAGGGTTTTTACCGGGGAGCTGTTTTTT. Amino acid sequence: CASSKTGTSGRVFTGELFF.

This clone appeared a few times. The chain uses TRBV5-1 and TRBJ1-1; TRBD1 is a possible D gene (5 bases). The CDR3 is 15 residues long. Germline assignment: CDR1 SGHRS and CDR2 YFSETQ. V gave up 0 bases and J gave up 3 bases, with 12 bases separating them. The CDR3, as DNA: TGCGCCAGCAGCTTGGCGGCGGGGGAGTACACTGAAGCTTTCTTT. Protein product: CASSLAAGEYTEAFF.

This clone was recorded a few times. This may be a read error, as it is one base from a much larger clone. CDR3 in DNA: TGTGCCAGCATGGAACTGGCGGGAGGGGAGCAGTACTTC. Amino acids: CASMELAGGEQYF. The chain uses TRBV6-1 and TRBJ2-7, with 9 bases matching TRBD2. The V and J ends lost 7 bases and 7 bases, in that order; junction bases with no gene match: 8. CDR1 and CDR2 from the germline V gene are MNHNS and SASEGT. The CDR3 runs 13 residues.

J is TRBJ1-1 and V is TRBV6-1; D perhaps matches TRBD1 (5 bases). The CDR3 has 16 amino acids. The V end was cut by 6 bases, the J end by 0 bases, with 17 bases between. CDR1 MNHNS and CDR2 SASEGT come from the germline V gene. The CDR3 nucleotides are TGTGCCAGCAGGCCTGACAGTGCCTTTATGAACACTGAAGCTTTCTTT. Amino acids: CASRPDSAFMNTEAFF.

The rearrangement links TRBV11-2 to TRBJ2-2; D might be TRBD2 (5 bases). There are 12 residues in the CDR3. Germline CDR1 is SGHAT and CDR2 is FQNNGV. The V gene lost 2 bases and the J gene lost 8 bases, with 6 bases spanning the gap. As DNA, the CDR3 is TGTGCCAGCAGCTTAATAGCGGGGGAGCTGTTTTTT. Amino acid sequence: CASSLIAGELFF.

This clone was counted between two and nine times. The V and J genes are TRBV2 and TRBJ2-3; D is ambiguous. The CDR3 length is 13 residues. Deletions cut 8 bases from V and 0 bases from J, with 9 bases between. CDR1 and CDR2 from the germline V gene are SNHLY and FYNNEI. As DNA, the CDR3 is TGTGCCAGCGGCCCGGACAGCACAGATACGCAGTATTTT. As protein: CASGPDSTDTQYF.

In DNA, the CDR3 is TGTGCCAGCAGCCGATCCGACAGCTCTGGAAACACCATATATTTT. It specifies CASSRSDSSGNTIYF. J is TRBJ1-3 and V is TRBV11-1; D is perhaps TRBD1 (5 bases). CDR1 is SGHAT and CDR2 is FQDESV in the germline V gene (reference sequence). CDR3 size: 15 residues. Trimming removed 5 bases from V and 0 bases from J, with 11 bases in between.

CDR3 amino acids: CASSLNAGNTIYF. Here the CDR3 DNA reads TGTGCCAGCAGTTTGAACGCTGGAAACACCATATATTTT. This chain joins TRBV28 and TRBJ1-3; no firm D call. Germline CDR1 and CDR2: MDHEN and SYDVKM. The CDR3 extends over 13 amino acids. The V gene lost 3 bases and the J gene lost 2 bases, with 5 bases spanning the gap.

V gene TRBV3-1 combines with J gene TRBJ2-2; possibly TRBD2 for D (6 bases). CDR3 length: 14 amino acids. V shed 3 bases and J shed 3 bases, with 8 bases lying between them. Looked up from germline, CDR1 is LGHDT and CDR2 is YNNKEL (reference sequence). The CDR3 loop reads CASSQGEDTGELFF. The CDR3 DNA reads TGTGCCAGCAGCCAGGGGGAGGACACCGGGGAGCTGTTTTTT.

The chain combines TRBV30 with TRBJ2-7, with D perhaps TRBD1 (6 bases). Germline CDR1 is GTSNPN and CDR2 is SVGIG (reference sequence). V lost 5 bases and J lost 5, with 19 bases in between. CDR3 length: 14 amino acids. CDR3 sequence (DNA): TGTGCCTGGTCTGGGGGCGGCAGGGGTAACGAGCAGTACTTC. This encodes CAWSGGGRGNEQYF. The full variable domain, its missing parts supplied by reference TRBV30 and TRBJ2-7, is SQTIHQWPATLVQPVGSPLSLECTVEGTSNPNLYWYRQAAGRGLQLLFYSVGIGQISSEVPQNLSASRPQDRQFILSSKKLLLSDSGFYLCAWSGGGRGNEQYFGPGTRLTVT.

This clone was seen a handful of times. V is TRBV28 and J is TRBJ2-7; TRBD1 aligns across 9 bases. CDR3 length: 16 amino acids. Trimming took 6 bases from V and 2 from J; bases not matched to a gene: 11. CDR1 is MDHEN and CDR2 is SYDVKM in the germline V gene. The CDR3 sequence: CASRTNPGQGTYEQYF. The CDR3 region has the DNA TGTGCCAGCAGAACGAATCCGGGACAGGGTACCTACGAGCAGTACTTC.

This clone has a handful of counts. This rearrangement joins TRBV2 to TRBJ1-5; D uncertain. The CDR3 sequence is 13 residues long. CDR1 is SNHLY, CDR2 FYNNEI, per germline. The V end lost 5 bases, the J end lost 6 bases, and 11 bases lay between the germline ends. CDR3 DNA sequence: TGTGCCAGCAGTTACCAGGCGGGTCAGCCCCAGCATTTT. Translating it yields CASSYQAGQPQHF.

This clone was observed many times. The chain carries TRBV6-6 and TRBJ2-7, with 8 bases identical to TRBD1. CDR3 length equals 14 residues. With 2 bases clipped from V and 5 bases from J, the junction kept 5 bases outside the gene matches. Germline loops: CDR1 MNHNY, CDR2 SVGAGI (reference sequence). The CDR3 nucleotides are TGTGCCAGCAGTTACCGGGACAGGTCGGACGAGCAGTACTTC. Its translation: CASSYRDRSDEQYF.

This clone was counted a single time. This chain connects TRBV29-1 to TRBJ2-5; D is undetermined. The V end was cut by 5 bases, the J end by 0 bases, with 7 bases between. CDR3 length equals 12 residues. In germline, CDR1 is SQVTM, CDR2 ANQGSEA. The CDR3 coding sequence is TGCAGCGTTCTGACAAACCAAGAGACCCAGTACTTC. Its translation is CSVLTNQETQYF. The variable domain in full, completed from reference TRBV29-1 and TRBJ2-5, reads SAVISQKPSRDICQRGTSLTIQCQVDSQVTMMFWYRQQPGQSLTLIATANQGSEATYESGFVIDKFPISRPNLTFSTLTVSNMSPEDSSIYLCSVLTNQETQYFGPGTRLLVL.

This clone was observed a few times. The rearrangement uses TRBV27 and TRBJ2-1; TRBD2 matches at 11 bases. With 5 bases clipped from V and 8 bases from J, the junction kept 11 bases outside the gene matches. The CDR3 loop spans 16 amino acids. Germline loops: CDR1 MNHEY, CDR2 SMNVEV (reference sequence). CDR3 coding DNA: TGTGCCAGCAGTGGTATGGTAGCGGGAGGGGGCGATGAGCAGTTCTTC. It specifies CASSGMVAGGGDEQFF.

V and J are TRBV20-1 and TRBJ1-1; 7 bases line up with TRBD1. The CDR3 length is 12 residues. The V and J ends lost 6 bases and 4 bases, in that order; junction bases with no gene match: 5. The germline CDR1 and CDR2 sequences are DFQATT and SNEGSKA (reference sequence). The CDR3 loop reads CSAKTGPTEAFF. CDR3 DNA: TGCAGTGCAAAGACAGGGCCCACTGAAGCTTTCTTT.

Only a few counts were recorded for this clone. This chain connects TRBV6-1 to TRBJ2-1, with TRBD2 identical over 8 bases. The CDR3 contains 17 residues. The junction had 14 bases not matched to a gene; V was cut back by 4 bases and J by 6 bases. Germline V gene sequence: CDR1 MNHNS, CDR2 SASEGT. The CDR3 reads CASSATSGVPIINEQFF. The DNA for the CDR3 is TGTGCCAGCAGTGCAACTAGCGGAGTACCAATAATCAATGAGCAGTTCTTC.